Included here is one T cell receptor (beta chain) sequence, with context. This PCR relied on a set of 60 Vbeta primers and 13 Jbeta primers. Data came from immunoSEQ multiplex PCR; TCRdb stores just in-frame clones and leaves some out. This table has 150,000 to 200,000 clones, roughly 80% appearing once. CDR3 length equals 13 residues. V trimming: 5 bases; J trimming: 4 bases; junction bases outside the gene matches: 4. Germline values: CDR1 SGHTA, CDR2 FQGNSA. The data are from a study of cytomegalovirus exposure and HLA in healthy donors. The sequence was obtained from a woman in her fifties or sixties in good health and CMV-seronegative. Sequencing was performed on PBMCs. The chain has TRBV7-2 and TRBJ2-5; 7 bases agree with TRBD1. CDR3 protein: CASSNSGGETQYF. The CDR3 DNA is TGTGCCAGCAGCAATTCAGGGGGAGAGACCCAGTACTTC.